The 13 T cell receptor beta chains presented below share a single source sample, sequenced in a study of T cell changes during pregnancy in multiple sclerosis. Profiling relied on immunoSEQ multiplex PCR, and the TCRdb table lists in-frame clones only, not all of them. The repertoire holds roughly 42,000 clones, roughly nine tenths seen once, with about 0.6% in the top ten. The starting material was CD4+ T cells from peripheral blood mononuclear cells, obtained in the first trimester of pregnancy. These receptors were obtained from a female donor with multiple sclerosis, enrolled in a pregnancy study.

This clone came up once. The CDR3 protein is CASSLRAGGDTQYF. The DNA of the CDR3 is TGCGCCAGCAGCTTAAGAGCGGGGGGAGATACGCAGTATTTT. This chain uses TRBV5-1 with TRBJ2-3, with TRBD2 identical over 9 bases. The CDR3 length is 14 residues. Germline V gene sequence: CDR1 SGHRS, CDR2 YFSETQ. J lost 5 bases, V lost 2 bases, and 3 bases had no gene match.

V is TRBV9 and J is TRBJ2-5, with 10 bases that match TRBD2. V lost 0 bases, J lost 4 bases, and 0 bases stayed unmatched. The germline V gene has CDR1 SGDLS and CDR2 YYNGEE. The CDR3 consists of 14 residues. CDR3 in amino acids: CASSVASGRETQYF. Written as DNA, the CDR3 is TGTGCCAGCAGCGTAGCTAGCGGGAGAGAGACCCAGTACTTC.

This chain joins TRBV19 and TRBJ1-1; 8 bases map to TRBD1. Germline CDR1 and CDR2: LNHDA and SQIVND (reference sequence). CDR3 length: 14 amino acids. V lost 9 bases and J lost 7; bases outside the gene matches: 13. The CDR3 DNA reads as TGTGCCAGCCAAGGACAGGGCCCTACTGGTGAAGCTTTCTTT. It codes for CASQGQGPTGEAFF.

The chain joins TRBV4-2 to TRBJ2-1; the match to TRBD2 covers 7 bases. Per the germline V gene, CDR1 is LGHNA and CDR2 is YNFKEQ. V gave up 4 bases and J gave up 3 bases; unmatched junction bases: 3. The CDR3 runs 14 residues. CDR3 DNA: TGTGCCAGCAGCCCACCTAGCGGCTACAATGAGCAGTTCTTC. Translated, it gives CASSPPSGYNEQFF.

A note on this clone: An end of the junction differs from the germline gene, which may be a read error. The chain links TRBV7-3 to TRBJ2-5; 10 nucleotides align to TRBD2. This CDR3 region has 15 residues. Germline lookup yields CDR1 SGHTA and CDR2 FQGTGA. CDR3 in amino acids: CASSLSGRGQETQYF. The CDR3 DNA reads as TGTGCCAGCAGTTTAAGCGGGAGGGGGCAAGAGACCCAGTACTTC.

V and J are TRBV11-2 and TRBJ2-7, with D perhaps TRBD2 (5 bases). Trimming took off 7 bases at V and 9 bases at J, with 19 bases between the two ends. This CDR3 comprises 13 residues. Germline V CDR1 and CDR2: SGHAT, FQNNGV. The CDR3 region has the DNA TGTGCCAGCAACCTGGGGATCGGGGTGGGGCAGTACTTC. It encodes CASNLGIGVGQYF. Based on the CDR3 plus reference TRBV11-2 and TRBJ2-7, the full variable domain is EAGVAQSPRYKIIEKRQSVAFWCNPISGHATLYWYQQILGQGPKLLIQFQNNGVVDDSQLPKDRFSAERLKGVDSTLKIQPAKLEDSAVYLCASNLGIGVGQYFGPGTRLTVT.

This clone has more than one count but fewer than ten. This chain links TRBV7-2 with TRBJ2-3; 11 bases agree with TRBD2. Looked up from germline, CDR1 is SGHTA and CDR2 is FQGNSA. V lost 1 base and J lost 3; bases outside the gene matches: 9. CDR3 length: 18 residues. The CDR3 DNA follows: TGTGCCAGCAGCTTAGTAGCGGGAGGGCCTTTGGGTACAGATACGCAGTATTTT. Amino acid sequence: CASSLVAGGPLGTDTQYF.

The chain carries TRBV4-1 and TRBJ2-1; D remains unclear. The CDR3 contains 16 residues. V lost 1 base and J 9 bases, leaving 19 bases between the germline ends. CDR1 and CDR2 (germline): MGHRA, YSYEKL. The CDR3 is CASSQVLTESLAEQFF. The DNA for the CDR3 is TGCGCCAGCAGCCAAGTTCTAACCGAGAGTCTCGCTGAGCAGTTCTTC.

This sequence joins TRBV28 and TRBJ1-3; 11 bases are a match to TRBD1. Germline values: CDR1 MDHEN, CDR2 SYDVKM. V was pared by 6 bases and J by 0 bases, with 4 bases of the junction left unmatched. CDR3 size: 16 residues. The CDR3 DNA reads TGTGCCAGCAGGCAAGGGACAGGGGGCTCTGGAAACACCATATATTTT. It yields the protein CASRQGTGGSGNTIYF.

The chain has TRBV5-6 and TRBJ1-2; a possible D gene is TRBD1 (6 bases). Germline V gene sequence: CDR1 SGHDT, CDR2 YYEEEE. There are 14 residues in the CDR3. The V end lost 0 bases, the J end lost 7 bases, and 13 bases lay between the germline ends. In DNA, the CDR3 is TGTGCCAGCAGCTTGGCACAGGGTAAAGGTGGCTACACCTTC. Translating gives CASSLAQGKGGYTF.

The CDR3 loop reads CASSMDRENIQYF. The CDR3 DNA is TGTGCCAGTAGTATGGACAGGGAAAACATTCAGTACTTC. This chain links TRBV19 with TRBJ2-4; 8 bases match TRBD1. The germline CDR1 and CDR2 sequences are LNHDA and SQIVND (reference sequence). This CDR3 region has 13 residues. Trimming took 3 bases from V and 5 from J; bases not matched to a gene: 0.

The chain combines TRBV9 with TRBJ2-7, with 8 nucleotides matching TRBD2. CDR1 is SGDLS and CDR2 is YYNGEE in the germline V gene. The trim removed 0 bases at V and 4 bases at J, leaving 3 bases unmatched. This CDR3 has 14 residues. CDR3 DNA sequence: TGTGCCAGCAGCGTAGATTCTAGCGGGTACGAGCAGTACTTC. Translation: CASSVDSSGYEQYF.

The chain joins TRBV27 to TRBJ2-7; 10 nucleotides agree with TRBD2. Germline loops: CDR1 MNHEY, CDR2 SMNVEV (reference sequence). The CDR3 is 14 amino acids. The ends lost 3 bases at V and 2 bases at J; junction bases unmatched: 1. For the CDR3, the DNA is TGTGCCAGCAGTTTTACTAGCGGGGCCTACGAGCAGTACTTC. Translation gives CASSFTSGAYEQYF.